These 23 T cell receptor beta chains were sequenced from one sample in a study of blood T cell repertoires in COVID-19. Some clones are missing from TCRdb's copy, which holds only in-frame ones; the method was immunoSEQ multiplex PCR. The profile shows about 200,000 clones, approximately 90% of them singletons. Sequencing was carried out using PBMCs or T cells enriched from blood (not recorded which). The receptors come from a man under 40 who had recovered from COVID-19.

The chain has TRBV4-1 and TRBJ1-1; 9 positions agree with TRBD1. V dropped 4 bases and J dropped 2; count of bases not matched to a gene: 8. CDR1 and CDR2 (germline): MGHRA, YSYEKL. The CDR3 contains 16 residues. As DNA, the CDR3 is TGCGCCAGCAGCCCAACGGGACAGGGAAAAAACACTGAAGCTTTCTTT. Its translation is CASSPTGQGKNTEAFF.

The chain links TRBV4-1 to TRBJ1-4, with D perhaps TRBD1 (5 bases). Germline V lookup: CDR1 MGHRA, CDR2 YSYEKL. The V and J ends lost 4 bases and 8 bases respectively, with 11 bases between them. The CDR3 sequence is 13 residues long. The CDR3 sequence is CASSLGGREKLFF. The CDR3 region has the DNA TGCGCCAGCAGCCTGGGGGGACGCGAAAAACTGTTTTTT.

The CDR3 DNA is TGTGCCAGCAGTGAACAGGGTCCCTTTAACTATGGCTACACCTTC. Residues: CASSEQGPFNYGYTF. The V gene is TRBV2, the J gene TRBJ1-2, with D possibly being TRBD1 (5 bases). This CDR3 has 15 residues. V was pared by 2 bases and J by 1 base, with 11 bases between. The germline V gene encodes CDR1 SNHLY and CDR2 FYNNEI.

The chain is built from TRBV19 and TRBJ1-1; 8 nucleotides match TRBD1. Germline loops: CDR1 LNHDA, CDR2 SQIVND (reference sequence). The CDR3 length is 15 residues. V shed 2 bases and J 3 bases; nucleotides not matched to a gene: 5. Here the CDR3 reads CASSIFLRGHTEAFF. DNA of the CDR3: TGTGCCAGTAGTATATTCCTCAGGGGGCACACTGAAGCTTTCTTT.

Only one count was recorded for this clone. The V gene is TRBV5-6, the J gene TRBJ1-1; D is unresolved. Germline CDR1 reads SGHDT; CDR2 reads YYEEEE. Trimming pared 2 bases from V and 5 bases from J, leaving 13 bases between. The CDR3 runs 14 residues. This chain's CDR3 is CASSFAGRQTEAFF. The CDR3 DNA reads TGTGCCAGCAGCTTCGCAGGCCGCCAGACTGAAGCTTTCTTT.

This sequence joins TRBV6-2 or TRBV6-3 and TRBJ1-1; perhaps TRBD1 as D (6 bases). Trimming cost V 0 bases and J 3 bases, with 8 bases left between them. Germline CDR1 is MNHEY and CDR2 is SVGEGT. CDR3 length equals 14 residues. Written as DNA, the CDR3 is TGTGCCAGCAGTTACTCAACAGGGTACACTGAAGCTTTCTTT. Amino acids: CASSYSTGYTEAFF.

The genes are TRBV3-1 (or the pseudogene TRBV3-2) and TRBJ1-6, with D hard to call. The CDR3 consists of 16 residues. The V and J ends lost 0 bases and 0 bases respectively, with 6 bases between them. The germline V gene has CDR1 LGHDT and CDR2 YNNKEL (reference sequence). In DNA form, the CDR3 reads TGTGCCAGCAGCCAAGACGCGAGCTCCTATAATTCACCCCTCCACTTT. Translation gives CASSQDASSYNSPLHF.

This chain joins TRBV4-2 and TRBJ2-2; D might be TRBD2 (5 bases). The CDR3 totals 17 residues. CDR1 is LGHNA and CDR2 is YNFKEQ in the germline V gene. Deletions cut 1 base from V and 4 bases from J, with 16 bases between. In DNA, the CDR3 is TGTGCCAGCAGCCAAGCGTGGGGTCGGGGTGGCACCGGGGAGCTGTTTTTT. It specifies CASSQAWGRGGTGELFF.

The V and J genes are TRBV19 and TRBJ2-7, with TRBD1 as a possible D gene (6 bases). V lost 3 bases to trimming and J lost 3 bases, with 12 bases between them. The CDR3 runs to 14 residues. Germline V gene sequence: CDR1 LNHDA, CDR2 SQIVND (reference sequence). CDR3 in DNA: TGTGCCAGTAGTATTGGAGTAGGGGGCTACGAGCAGTACTTC. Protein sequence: CASSIGVGGYEQYF.

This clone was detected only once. Here the CDR3 DNA reads TGCAGCGTTGCAGGACTAGCGGGGAGCTCCTACGAGCAGTACTTC. This codes for CSVAGLAGSSYEQYF. The V and J genes are TRBV29-1 and TRBJ2-7; the match to TRBD2 covers 12 bases. Germline CDR1 is SQVTM and CDR2 is ANQGSEA. V gave up 4 bases and J gave up 0 bases; unmatched junction bases: 4. This CDR3 region has 15 residues.

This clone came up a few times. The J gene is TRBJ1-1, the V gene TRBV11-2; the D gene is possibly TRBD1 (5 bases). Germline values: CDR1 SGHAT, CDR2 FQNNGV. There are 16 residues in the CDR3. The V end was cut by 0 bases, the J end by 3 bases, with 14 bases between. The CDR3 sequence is CASSLEWRQGHTEAFF. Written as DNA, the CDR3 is TGTGCCAGCAGCTTAGAATGGCGTCAGGGCCACACTGAAGCTTTCTTT.

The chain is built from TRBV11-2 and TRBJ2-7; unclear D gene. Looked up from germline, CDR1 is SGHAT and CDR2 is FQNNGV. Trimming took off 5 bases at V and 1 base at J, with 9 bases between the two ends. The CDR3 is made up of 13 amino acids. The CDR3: CASSPPQSYEQYF. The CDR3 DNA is TGTGCCAGCAGCCCACCCCAGTCCTACGAGCAGTACTTC.

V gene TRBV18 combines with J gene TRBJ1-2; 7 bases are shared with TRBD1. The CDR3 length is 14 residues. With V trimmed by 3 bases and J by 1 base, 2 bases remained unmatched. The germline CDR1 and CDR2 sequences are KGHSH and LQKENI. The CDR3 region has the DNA TGTGCCAGCTCACCGGGACAGATTAACTATGGCTACACCTTC. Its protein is CASSPGQINYGYTF.

As DNA, the CDR3 is TGCGCCAGCAGCCAAGTTCTGACTAGCGGGAGGCCCGATGAGCAGTTCTTC. Protein product: CASSQVLTSGRPDEQFF. J is TRBJ2-1 and V is TRBV4-3; 13 bases fit TRBD2. CDR1 and CDR2 (germline): LGHNA, YSLEER. CDR3 size: 17 residues. With 1 base clipped from V and 8 bases from J, the junction kept 8 bases outside the gene matches.

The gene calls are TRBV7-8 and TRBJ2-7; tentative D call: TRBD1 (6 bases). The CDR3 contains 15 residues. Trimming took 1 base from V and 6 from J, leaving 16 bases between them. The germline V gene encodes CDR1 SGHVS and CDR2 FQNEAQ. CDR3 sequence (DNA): TGTGCCAGCAGCTTAGAAGTAGGGGGAAGGGGCGAGCAGTACTTC. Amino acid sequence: CASSLEVGGRGEQYF.

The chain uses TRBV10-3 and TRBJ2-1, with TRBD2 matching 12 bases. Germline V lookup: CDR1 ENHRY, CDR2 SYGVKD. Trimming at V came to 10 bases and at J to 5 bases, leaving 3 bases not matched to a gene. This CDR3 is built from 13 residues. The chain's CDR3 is CASGLAGNNEQFF. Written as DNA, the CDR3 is TGTGCCAGCGGACTAGCGGGAAACAATGAGCAGTTCTTC.

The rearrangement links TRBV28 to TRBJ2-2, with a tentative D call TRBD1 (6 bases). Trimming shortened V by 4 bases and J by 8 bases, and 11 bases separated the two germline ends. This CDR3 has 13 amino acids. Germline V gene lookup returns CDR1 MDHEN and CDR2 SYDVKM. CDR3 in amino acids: CASSSTGTGELFF. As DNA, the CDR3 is TGTGCCAGCAGTTCAACAGGGACAGGGGAGCTGTTTTTT.

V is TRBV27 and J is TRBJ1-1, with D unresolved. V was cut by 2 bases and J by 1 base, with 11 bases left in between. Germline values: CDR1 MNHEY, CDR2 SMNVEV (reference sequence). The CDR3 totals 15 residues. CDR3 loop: CASSLLSTGNTEAFF. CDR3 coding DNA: TGTGCCAGCAGTTTACTAAGTACTGGGAACACTGAAGCTTTCTTT.

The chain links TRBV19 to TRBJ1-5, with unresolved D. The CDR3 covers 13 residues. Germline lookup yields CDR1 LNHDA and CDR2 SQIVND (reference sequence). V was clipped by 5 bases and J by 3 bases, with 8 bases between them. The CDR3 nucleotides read TGTGCCAGTAGTTTTATTTCCAATCAGCCCCAGCATTTT. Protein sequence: CASSFISNQPQHF.

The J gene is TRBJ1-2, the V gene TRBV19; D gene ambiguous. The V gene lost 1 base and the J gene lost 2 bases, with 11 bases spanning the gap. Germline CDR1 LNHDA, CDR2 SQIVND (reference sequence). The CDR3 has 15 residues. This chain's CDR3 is CASSIVGLNNYGYTF. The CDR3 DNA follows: TGTGCCAGTAGTATAGTCGGACTAAACAACTATGGCTACACCTTC.

CDR3 in amino acids: CASSPTTQGNTEAFF. The CDR3 DNA follows: TGTGCCAGCTCACCAACTACACAGGGGAACACTGAAGCTTTCTTT. The chain has TRBV18 and TRBJ1-1; D is perhaps TRBD1 (6 bases). V was clipped by 2 bases and J by 1 base, with 11 bases between them. The CDR3 extends over 15 amino acids. Germline CDR1 reads KGHSH; CDR2 reads LQKENI.

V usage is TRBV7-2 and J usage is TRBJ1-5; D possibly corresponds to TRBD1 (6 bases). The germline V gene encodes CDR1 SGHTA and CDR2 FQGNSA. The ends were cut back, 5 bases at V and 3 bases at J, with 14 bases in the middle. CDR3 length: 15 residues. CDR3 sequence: CASSMSGVPNQPQHF. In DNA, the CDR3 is TGTGCCAGCAGCATGTCAGGGGTACCCAATCAGCCCCAGCATTTT.

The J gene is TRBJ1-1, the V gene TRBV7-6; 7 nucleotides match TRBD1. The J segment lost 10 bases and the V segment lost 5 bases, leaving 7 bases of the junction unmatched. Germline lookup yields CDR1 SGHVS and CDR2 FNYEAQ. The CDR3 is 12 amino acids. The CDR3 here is CASSDDRVGAFF. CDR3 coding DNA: TGTGCCAGCAGCGACGACAGGGTAGGAGCTTTCTTT.